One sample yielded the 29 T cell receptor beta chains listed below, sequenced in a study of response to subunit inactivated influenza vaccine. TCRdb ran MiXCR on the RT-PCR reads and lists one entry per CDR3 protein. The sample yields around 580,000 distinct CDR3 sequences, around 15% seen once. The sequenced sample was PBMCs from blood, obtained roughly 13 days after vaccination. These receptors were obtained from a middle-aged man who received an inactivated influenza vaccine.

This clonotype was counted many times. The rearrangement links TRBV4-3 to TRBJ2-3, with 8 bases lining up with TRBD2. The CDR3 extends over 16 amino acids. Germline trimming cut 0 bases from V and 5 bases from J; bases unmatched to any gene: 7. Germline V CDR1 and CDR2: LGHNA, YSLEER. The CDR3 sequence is CASSQDLGGGIDTQYF. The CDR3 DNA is TGCGCCAGCAGCCAAGATCTGGGCGGGGGGATAGATACGCAGTATTTT.

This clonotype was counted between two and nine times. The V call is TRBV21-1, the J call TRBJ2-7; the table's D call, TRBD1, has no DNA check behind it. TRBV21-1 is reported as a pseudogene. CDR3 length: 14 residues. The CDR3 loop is CASSLGRGKYEQYF. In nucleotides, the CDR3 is TGTGCCAGCAGCCTCGGACGGGGGAAGTACGAGCAGTACTTC.

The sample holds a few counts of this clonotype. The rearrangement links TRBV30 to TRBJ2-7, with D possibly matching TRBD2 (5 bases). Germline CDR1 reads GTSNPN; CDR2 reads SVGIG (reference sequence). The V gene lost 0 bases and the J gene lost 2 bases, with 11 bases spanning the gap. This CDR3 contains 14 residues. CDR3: CAWSVPRRTYEQYF. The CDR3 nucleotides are TGTGCCTGGAGTGTACCCCGGAGGACCTACGAGCAGTACTTC.

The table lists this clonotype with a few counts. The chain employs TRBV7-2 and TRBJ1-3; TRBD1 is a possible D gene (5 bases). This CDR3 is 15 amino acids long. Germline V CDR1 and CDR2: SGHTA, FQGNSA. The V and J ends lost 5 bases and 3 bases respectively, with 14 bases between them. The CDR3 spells CASSPPGQGGNTIYF. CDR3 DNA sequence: TGTGCCAGCAGCCCCCCGGGGCAGGGTGGAAACACCATATATTTT.

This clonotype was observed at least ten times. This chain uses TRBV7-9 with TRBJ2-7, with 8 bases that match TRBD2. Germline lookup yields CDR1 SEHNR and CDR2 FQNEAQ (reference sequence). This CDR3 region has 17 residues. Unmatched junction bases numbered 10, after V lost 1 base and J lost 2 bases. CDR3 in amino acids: CASSLVPAGGAPYEQYF. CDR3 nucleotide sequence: TGTGCCAGCAGCTTAGTCCCCGCCGGGGGGGCACCCTACGAGCAGTACTTC.

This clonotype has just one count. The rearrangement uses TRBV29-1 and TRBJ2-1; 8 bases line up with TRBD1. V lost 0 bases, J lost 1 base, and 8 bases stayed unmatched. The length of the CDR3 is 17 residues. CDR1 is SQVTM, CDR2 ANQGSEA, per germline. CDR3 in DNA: TGCAGCGTTGAAGATTTTCAGAGACAGGGGTCCTACAATGAGCAGTTCTTC. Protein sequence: CSVEDFQRQGSYNEQFF.

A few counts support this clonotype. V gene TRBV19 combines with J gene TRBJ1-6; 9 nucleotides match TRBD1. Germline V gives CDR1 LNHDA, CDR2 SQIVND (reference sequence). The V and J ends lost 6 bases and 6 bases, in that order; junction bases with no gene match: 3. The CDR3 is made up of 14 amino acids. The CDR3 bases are TGTGCCAGTAGAGGACAGGGGTTTAATTCACCCCTCCACTTT. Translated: CASRGQGFNSPLHF.

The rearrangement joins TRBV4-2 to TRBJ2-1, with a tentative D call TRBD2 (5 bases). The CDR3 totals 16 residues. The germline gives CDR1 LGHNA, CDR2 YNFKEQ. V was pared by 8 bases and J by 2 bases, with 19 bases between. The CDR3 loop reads CASGRDGKRPYNEQFF. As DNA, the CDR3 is TGTGCCAGCGGGCGCGACGGGAAAAGACCCTACAATGAGCAGTTCTTC.

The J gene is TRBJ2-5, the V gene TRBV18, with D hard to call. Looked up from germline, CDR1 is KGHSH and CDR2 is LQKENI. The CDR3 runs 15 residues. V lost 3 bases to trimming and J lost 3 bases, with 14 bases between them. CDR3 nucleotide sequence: TGTGCCAGCTCACCCAACCCCCCGCTAAAAGAGACCCAGTACTTC. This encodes CASSPNPPLKETQYF.

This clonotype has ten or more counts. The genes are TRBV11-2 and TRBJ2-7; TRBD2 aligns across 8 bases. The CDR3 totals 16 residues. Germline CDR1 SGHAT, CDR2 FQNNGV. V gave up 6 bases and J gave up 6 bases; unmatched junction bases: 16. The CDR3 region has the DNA TGTGCCAGCAGACCTTCCATTACGGGAGGGCCGGGCGAGCAGTACTTC. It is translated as CASRPSITGGPGEQYF.

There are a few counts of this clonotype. DNA of the CDR3: TGTGCCAGCAGTCGTAGGAACACTGAAGCTTTCTTT. Protein: CASSRRNTEAFF. The rearrangement uses TRBV5-6 and TRBJ1-1; D call uncertain. V was trimmed by 5 bases and J by 1 base, leaving 6 bases between them. CDR1 and CDR2 (germline): SGHDT, YYEEEE. The CDR3 totals 12 residues.

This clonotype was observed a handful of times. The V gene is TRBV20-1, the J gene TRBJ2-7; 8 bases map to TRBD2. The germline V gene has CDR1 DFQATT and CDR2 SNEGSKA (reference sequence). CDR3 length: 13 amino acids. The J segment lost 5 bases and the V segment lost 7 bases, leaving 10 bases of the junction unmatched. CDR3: CSVLPPGLDEQYF. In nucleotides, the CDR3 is TGCAGTGTCCTACCCCCGGGACTAGACGAGCAGTACTTC.

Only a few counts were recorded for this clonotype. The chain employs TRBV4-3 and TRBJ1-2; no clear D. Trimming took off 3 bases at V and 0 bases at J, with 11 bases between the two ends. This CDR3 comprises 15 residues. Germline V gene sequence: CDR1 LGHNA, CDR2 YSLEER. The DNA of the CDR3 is TGCGCCAGCAGCCAGGGAGCCGTTGCTAACTATGGCTACACCTTC. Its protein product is CASSQGAVANYGYTF.

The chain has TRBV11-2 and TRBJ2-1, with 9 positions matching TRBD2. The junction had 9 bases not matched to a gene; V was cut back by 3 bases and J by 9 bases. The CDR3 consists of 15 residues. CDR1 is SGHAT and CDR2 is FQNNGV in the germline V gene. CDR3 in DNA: TGTGCCAGCAGCTTTACGTCTAGCGGGACGGTTGAGCAGTTCTTC. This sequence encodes CASSFTSSGTVEQFF.

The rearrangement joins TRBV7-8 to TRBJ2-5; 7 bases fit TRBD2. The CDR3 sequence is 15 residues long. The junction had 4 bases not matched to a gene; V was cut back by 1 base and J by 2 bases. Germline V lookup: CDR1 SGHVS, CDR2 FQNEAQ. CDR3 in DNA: TGTGCCAGCAGCTTAGGGGACTATTTTCAAGAGACCCAGTACTTC. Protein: CASSLGDYFQETQYF.

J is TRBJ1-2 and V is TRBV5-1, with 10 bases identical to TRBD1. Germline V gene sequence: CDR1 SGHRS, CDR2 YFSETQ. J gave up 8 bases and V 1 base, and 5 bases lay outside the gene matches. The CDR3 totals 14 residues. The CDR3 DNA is TGCGCCAGCAGCTTGCGACAGGGGGCGCGAGGCTACACCTTC. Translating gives CASSLRQGARGYTF.

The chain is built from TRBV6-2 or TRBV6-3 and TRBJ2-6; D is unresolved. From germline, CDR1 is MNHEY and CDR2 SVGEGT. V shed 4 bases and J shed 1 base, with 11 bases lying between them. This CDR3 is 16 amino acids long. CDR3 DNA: TGTGCCAGCAGTTGGAAAGCGAGGTCTGGGGCCAACGTCCTGACTTTC. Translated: CASSWKARSGANVLTF.

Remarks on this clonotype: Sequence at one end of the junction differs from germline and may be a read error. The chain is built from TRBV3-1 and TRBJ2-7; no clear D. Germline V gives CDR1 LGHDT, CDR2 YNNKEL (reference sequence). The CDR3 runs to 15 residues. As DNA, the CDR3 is TGTGCCAGCAGCCAAGGAACGCAGGCCACTGTCTCCACAAACTTC. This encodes CASSQGTQATVSTNF.

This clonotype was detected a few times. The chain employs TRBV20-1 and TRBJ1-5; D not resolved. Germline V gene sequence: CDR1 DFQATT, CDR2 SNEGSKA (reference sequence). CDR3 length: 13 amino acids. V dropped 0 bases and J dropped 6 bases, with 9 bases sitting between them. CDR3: CSAREGSSQPQHF. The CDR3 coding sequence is TGCAGTGCTAGAGAGGGGTCGAGTCAGCCCCAGCATTTT.

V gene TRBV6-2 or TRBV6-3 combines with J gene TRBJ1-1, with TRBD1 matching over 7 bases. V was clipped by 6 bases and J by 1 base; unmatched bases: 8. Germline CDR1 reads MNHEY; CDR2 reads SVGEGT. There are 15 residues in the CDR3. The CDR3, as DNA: TGTGCCAGCAGAGGGGGCCCCTCCAAGAACACTGAAGCTTTCTTT. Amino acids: CASRGGPSKNTEAFF.

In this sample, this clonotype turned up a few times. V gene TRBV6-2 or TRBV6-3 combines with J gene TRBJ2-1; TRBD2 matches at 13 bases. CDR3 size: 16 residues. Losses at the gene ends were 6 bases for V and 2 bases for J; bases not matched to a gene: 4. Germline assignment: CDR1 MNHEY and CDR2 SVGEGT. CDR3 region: CASRRLAGGTYNEQFF. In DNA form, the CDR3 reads TGTGCCAGCAGACGACTAGCGGGAGGCACCTACAATGAGCAGTTCTTC.

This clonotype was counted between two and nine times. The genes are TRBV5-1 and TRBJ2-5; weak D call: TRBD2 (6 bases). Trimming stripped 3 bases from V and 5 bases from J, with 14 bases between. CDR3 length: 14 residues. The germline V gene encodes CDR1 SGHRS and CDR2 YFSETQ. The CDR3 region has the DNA TGCGCCAGCAGCTATGGGGATGCGGGGGAGACCCAGTACTTC. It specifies CASSYGDAGETQYF.

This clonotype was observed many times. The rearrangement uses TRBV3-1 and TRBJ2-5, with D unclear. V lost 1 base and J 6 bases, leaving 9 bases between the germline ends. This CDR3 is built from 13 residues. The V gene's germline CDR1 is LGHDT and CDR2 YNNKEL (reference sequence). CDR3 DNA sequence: TGTGCCAGCAGCCAAGGGACCTACAAGACCCAGTACTTC. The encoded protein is CASSQGTYKTQYF.

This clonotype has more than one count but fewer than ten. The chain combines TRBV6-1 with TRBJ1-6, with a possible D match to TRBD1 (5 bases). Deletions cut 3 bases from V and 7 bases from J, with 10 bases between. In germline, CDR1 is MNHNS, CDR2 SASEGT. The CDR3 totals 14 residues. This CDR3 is CASSEGTRNSPLHF. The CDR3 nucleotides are TGTGCCAGCAGTGAGGGGACTCGAAATTCACCCCTCCACTTT.

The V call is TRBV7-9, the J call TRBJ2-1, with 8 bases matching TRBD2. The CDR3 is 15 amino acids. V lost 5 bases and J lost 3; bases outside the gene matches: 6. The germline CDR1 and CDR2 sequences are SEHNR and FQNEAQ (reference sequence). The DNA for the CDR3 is TGTGCCAGCAGCGCTCCTAGCGGGTACTACAATGAGCAGTTCTTC. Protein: CASSAPSGYYNEQFF.

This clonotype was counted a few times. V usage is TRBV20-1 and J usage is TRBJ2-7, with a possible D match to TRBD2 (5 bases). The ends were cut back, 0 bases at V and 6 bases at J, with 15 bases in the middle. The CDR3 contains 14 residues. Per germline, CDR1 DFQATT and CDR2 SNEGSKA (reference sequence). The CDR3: CSARESDFITEQYF. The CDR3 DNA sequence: TGCAGTGCTAGAGAATCGGACTTCATTACCGAGCAGTACTTC.

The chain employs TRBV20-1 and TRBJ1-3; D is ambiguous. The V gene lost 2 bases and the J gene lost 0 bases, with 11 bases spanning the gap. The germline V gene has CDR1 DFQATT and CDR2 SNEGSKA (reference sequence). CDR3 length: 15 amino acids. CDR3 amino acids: CSARTGRGSGNTIYF. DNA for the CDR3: TGCAGTGCTAGAACCGGCCGGGGCTCTGGAAACACCATATATTTT.

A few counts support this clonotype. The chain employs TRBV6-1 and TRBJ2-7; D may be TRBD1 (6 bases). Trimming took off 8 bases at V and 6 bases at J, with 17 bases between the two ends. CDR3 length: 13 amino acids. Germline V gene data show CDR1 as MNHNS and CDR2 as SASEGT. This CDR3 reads CASGRGGDGEQYF. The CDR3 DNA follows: TGTGCCAGCGGGAGAGGGGGTGACGGCGAGCAGTACTTC.

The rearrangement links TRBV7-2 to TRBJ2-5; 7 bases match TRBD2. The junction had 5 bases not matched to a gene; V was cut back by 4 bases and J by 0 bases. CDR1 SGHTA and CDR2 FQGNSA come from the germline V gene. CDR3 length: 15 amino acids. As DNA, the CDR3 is TGTGCCAGCAGCTCGAGTGGGACTAACCAAGAGACCCAGTACTTC. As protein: CASSSSGTNQETQYF.